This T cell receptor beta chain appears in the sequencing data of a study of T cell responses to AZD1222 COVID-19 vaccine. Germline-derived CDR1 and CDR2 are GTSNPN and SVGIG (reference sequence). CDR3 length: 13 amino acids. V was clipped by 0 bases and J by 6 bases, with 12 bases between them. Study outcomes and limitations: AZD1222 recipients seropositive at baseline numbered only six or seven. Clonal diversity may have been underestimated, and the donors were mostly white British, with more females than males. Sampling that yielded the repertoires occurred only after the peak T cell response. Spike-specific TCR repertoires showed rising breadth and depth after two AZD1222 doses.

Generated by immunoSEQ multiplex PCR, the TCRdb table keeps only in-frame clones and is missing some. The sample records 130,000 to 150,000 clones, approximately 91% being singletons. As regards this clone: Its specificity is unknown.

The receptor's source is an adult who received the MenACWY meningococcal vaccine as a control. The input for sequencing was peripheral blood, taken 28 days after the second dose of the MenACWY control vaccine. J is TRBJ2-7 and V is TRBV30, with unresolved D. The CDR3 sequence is CAWSVQGPGEQYF. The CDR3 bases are TGTGCCTGGAGTGTACAAGGCCCGGGCGAGCAGTACTTC.